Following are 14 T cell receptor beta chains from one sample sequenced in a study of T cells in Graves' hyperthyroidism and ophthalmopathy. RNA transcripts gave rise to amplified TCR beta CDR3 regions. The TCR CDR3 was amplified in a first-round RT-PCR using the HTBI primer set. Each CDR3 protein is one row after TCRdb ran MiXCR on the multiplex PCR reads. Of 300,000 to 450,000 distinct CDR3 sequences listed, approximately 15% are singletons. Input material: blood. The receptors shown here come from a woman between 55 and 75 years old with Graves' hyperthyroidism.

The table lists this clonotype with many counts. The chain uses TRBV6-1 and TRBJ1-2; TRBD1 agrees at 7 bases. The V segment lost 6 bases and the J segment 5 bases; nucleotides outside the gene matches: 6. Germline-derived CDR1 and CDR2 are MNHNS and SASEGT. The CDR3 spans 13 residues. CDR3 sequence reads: CASSTARGYGYTF. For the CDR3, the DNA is TGTGCCAGCAGCACCGCCAGGGGGTATGGCTACACCTTC.

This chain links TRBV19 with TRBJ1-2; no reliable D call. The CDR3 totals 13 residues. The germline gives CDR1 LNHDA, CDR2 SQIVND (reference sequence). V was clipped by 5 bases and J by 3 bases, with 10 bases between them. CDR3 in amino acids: CASSRSGDYGYTF. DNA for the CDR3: TGTGCCAGTAGTCGGTCTGGGGACTATGGCTACACCTTC. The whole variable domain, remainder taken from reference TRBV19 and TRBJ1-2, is DGGITQSPKYLFRKEGQNVTLSCEQNLNHDAMYWYRQDPGQGLRLIYYSQIVNDFQKGDIAEGYSVSREKKESFPLTVTSAQKNPTAFYLCASSRSGDYGYTFGSGTRLTVV.

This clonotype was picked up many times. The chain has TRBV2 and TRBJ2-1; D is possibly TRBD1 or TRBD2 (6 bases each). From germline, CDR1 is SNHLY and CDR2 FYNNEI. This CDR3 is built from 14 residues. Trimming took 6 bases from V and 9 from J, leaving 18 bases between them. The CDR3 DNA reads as TGTGCCAGCAGCCTGTGGGGGGCTACGGGTGAGCAGTTCTTC. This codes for CASSLWGATGEQFF. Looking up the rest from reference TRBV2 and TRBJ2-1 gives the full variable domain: EPEVTQTPSHQVTQMGQEVILRCVPISNHLYFYWYRQILGQKVEFLVSFYNNEISEKSEIFDDQFSVERPDGSNFTLKIRSTKLEDSAMYFCASSLWGATGEQFFGPGTRLTVL.

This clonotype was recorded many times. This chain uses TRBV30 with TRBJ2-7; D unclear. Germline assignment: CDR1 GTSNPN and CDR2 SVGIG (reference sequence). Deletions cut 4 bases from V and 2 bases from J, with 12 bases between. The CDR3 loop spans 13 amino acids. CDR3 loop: CAWNLGFAYEQYF. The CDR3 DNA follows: TGTGCCTGGAACCTGGGTTTTGCCTACGAGCAGTACTTC.

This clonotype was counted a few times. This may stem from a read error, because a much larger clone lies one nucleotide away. The CDR3 bases are TGTGCCGGCAGTTTCGGGACAGGGCTAGTAGAGCAGTTCTTC. As protein: CAGSFGTGLVEQFF. The chain employs TRBV28 and TRBJ2-1; TRBD1 agrees at 9 bases. Per germline, CDR1 MDHEN and CDR2 SYDVKM. This CDR3 is 14 amino acids long.

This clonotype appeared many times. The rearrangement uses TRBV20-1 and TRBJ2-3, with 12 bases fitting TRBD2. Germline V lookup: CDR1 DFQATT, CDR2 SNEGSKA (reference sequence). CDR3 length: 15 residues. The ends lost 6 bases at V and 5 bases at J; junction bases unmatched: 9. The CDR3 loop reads CSARPLAGGLDTQYF. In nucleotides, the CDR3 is TGCAGTGCCCGACCCCTAGCGGGAGGGTTAGATACGCAGTATTTT.

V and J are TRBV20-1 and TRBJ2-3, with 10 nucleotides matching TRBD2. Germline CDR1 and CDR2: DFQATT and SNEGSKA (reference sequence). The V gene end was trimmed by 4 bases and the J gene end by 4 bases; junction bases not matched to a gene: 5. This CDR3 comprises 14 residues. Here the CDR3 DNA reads TGCAGTGCTATACTAGCGGGGCACGCAGATACGCAGTATTTT. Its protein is CSAILAGHADTQYF.

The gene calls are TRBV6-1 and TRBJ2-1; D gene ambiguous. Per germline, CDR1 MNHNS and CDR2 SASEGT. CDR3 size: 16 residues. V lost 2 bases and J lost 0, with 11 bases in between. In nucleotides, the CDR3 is TGTGCCAGCAGTGAAAATCCACATTTCTCCTACAATGAGCAGTTCTTC. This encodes CASSENPHFSYNEQFF.

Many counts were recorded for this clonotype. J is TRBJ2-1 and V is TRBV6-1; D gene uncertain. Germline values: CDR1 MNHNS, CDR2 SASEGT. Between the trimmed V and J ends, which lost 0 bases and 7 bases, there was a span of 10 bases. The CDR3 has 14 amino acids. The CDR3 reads CASSEALIPNEQFF. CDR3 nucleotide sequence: TGTGCCAGCAGTGAAGCGCTGATCCCAAATGAGCAGTTCTTC.

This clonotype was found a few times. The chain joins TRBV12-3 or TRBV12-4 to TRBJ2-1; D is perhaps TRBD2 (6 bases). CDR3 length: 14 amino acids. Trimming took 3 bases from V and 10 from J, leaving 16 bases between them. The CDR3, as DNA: TGTGCCAGCAGTTTGCGGACTACCTCCCGGGAGCAGTTCTTC. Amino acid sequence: CASSLRTTSREQFF.

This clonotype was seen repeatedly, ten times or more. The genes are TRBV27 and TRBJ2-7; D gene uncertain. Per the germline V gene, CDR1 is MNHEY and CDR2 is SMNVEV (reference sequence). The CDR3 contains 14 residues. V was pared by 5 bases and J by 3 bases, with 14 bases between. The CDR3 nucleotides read TGTGCCAGCAGTCCCCCGACGACCGACTACGAGCAGTACTTC. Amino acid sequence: CASSPPTTDYEQYF.

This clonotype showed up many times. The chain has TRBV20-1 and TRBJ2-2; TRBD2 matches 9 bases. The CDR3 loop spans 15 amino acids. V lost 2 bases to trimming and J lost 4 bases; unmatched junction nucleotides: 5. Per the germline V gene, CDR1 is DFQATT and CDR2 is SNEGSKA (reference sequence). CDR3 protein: CSARPAGLATGELFF. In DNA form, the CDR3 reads TGCAGTGCTAGACCCGCGGGACTAGCCACCGGGGAGCTGTTTTTT.

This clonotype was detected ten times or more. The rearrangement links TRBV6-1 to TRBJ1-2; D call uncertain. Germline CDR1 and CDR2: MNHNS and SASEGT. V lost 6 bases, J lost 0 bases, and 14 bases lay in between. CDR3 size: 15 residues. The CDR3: CASRADREANYGYTF. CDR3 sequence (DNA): TGTGCCAGCAGGGCGGATCGGGAAGCTAACTATGGCTACACCTTC.

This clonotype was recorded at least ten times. Here the CDR3 reads CASSFAGYNEQFF. The CDR3 nucleotides read TGTGCCAGCAGTTTTGCCGGGTACAATGAGCAGTTCTTC. The chain has TRBV12-3 or TRBV12-4 and TRBJ2-1, with no clear D. Between the trimmed V and J ends, which lost 3 bases and 4 bases, there was a span of 7 bases. This CDR3 comprises 13 residues.